These 2 T cell receptor beta chains originate from one sample sequenced in a study of T-cell reconstitution after alpha-beta-depleted transplantation in children. TCRbeta library preparation incorporated unique molecular identifiers. One entry per CDR3 protein, called by TCRdb with MiXCR from the PCR reads. Of roughly 190,000 distinct CDR3 sequences listed, 14% to 15% are singletons. Sequenced here: PBMCs from the stem cell graft donor, sampled from the stem cell graft. These receptors were obtained from a human donor who donated a stem cell graft to a child with acute lymphoblastic leukemia.

This clonotype was detected many times. The CDR3 nucleotides read TGTGCCAGTACTAACCGACAGGGTAAGCAGCCCCAGCATTTT. This encodes CASTNRQGKQPQHF. The rearrangement uses TRBV19 and TRBJ1-5; the match to TRBD1 covers 7 bases. V lost 7 bases and J lost 7; bases outside the gene matches: 10. The length of the CDR3 is 14 residues. Germline V gene lookup returns CDR1 LNHDA and CDR2 SQIVND (reference sequence). The full variable domain, rest sourced from reference TRBV19 and TRBJ1-5, is DGGITQSPKYLFRKEGQNVTLSCEQNLNHDAMYWYRQDPGQGLRLIYYSQIVNDFQKGDIAEGYSVSREKKESFPLTVTSAQKNPTAFYLCASTNRQGKQPQHFGDGTRLSIL.

This clonotype has a count of ten or more. The chain combines TRBV12-3 or TRBV12-4 with TRBJ1-4, with D unresolved. The CDR3 has 16 amino acids. Trimming stripped 4 bases from V and 0 bases from J, with 12 bases between. The DNA of the CDR3 is TGTGCCAGCAGTTCGAGATCAGCCCCAACTAATGAAAAACTGTTTTTT. It encodes CASSSRSAPTNEKLFF.